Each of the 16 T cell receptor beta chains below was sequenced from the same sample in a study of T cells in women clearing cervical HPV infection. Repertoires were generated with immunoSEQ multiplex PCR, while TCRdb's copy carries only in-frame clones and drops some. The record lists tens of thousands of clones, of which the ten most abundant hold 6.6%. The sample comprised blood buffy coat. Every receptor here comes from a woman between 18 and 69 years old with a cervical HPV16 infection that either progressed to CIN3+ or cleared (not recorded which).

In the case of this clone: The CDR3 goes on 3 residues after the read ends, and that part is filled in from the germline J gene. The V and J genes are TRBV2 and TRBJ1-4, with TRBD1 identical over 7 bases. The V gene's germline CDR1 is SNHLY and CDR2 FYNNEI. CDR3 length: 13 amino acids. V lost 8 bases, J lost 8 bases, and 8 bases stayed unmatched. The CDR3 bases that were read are TGTGCCAGCTGCGACAGGGAGCCCGAAAAA. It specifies CASCDREPEK. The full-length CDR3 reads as CASCDREPEKLFF.

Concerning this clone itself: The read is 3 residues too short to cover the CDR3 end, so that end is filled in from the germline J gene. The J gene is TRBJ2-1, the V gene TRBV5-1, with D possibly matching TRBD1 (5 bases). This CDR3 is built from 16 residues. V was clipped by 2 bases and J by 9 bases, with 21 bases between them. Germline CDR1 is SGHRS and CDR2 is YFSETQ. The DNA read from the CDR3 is TGCGCCAGCAGCTTATCGTCCGGCAGGGTAGGCCCTGAG. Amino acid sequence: CASSLSSGRVGPE. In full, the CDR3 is CASSLSSGRVGPEQFF.

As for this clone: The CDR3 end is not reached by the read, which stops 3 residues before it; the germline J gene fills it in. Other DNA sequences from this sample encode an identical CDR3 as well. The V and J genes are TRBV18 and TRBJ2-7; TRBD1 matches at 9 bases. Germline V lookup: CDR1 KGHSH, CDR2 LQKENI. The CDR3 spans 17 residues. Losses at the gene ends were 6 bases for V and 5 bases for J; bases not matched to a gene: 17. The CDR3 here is CASSLSTLGTGSHEQYF. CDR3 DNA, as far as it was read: TGTGCCAGCTCCCTTTCTACCCTCGGGACAGGGTCACACGAG. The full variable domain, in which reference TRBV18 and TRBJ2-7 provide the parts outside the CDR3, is NAGVMQNPRHLVRRRGQEARLRCSPMKGHSHVYWYRQLPEEGLKFMVYLQKENIIDESGMPKERFSAEFPKEGPSILRIQQVVRGDSAAYFCASSLSTLGTGSHEQYFGPGTRLTVT.

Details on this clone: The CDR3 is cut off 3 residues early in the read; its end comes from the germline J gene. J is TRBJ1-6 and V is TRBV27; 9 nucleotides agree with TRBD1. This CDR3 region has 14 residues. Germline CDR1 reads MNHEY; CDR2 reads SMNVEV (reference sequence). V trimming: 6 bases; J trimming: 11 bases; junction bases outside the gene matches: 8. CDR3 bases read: TGTGCCAGCAGACAGGCCCGACAGGGGGCACCC. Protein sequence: CASRQARQGAP. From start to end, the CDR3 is CASRQARQGAPLHF.

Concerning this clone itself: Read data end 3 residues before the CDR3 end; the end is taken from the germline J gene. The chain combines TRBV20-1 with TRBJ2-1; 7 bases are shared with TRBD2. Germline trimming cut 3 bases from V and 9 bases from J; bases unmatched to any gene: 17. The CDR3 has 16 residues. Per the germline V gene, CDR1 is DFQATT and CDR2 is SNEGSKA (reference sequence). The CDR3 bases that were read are TGCAGTGCTAGTTACCCACTAGCGACCACGGGTGGTGAG. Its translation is CSASYPLATTGGE. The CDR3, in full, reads CSASYPLATTGGEQFF.

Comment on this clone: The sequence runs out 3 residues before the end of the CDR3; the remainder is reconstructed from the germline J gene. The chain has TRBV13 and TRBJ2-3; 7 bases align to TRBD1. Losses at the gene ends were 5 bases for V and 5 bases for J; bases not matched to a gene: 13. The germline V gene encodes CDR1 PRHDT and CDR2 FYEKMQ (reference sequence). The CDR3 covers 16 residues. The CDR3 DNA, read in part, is TGTGCCAGCAGCCCCGCGACAGGGCGACGGGGAGATACG. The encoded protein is CASSPATGRRGDT. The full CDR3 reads CASSPATGRRGDTQYF.

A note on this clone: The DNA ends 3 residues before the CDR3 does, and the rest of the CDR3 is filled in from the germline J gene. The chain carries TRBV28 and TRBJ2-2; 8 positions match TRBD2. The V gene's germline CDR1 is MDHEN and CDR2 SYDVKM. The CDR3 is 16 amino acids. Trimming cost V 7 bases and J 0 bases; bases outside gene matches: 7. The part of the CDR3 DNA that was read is TGTGCCAGCACCTTAGCGGGGAGAACGAACACCGGGGAG. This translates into CASTLAGRTNTGE. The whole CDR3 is CASTLAGRTNTGELFF.

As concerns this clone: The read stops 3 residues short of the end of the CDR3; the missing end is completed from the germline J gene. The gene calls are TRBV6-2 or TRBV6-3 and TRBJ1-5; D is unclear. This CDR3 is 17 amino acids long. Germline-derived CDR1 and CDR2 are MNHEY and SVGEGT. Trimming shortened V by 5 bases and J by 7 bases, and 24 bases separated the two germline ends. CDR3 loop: CASSHRVGILTRQPQHF. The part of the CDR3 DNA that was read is TGTGCCAGCAGTCATAGGGTCGGAATCCTAACTAGGCAGCCC.

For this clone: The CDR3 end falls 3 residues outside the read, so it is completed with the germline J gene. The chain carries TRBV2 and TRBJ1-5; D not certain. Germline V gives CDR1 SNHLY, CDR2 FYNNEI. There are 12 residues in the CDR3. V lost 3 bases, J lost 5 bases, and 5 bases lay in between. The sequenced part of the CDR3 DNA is TGTGCCAGCAGTGATACAGATCAGCCC. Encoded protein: CASSDTDQP. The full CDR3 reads CASSDTDQPQHF.

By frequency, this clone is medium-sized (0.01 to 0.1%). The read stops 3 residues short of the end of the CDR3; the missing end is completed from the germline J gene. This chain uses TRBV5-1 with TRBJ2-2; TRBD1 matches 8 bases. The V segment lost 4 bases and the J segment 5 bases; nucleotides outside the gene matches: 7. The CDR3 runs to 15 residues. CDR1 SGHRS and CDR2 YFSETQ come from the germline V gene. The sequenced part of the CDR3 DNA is TGCGCCAGCAGCCTGACAGGGGTTTTGACCGGGGAG. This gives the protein CASSLTGVLTGE. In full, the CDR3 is CASSLTGVLTGELFF.

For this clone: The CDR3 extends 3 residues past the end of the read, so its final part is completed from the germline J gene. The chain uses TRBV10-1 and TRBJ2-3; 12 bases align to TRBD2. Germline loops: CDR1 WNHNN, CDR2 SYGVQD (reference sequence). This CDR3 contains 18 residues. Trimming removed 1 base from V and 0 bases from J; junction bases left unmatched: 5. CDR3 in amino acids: CASSEWTSGTPSTDTQYF. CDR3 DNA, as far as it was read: TGCGCCAGCAGTGAGTGGACTAGCGGGACACCTAGCACAGATACG.

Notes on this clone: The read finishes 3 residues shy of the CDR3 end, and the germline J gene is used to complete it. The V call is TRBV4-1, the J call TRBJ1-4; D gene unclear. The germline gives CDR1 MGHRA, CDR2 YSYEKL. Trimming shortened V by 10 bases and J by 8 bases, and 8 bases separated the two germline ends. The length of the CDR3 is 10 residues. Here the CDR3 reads CATLSEKLFF. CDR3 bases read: TGCGCCACCTTATCCGAAAAA.

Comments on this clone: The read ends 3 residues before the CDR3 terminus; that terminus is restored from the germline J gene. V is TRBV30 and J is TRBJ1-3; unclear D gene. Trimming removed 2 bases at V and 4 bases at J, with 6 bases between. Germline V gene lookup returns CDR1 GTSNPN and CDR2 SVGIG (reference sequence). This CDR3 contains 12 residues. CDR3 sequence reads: CAWSPMGNTIYF. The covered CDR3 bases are TGTGCCTGGAGTCCTATGGGAAACACC.

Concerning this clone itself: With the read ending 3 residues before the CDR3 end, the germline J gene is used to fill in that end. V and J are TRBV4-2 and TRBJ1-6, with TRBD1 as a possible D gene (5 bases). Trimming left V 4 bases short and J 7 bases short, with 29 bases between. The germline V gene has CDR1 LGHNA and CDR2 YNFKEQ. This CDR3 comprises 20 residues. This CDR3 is CASSPLREASRFGVNSPLHF. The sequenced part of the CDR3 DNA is TGTGCCAGCAGCCCTCTCAGGGAAGCTAGTAGGTTCGGTGTAAATTCACCC.

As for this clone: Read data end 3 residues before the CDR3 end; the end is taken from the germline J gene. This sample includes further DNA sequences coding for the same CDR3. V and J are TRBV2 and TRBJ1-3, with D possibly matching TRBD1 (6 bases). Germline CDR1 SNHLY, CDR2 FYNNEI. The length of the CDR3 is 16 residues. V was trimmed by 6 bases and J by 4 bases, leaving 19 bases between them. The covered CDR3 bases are TGTGCCAGCAGCGAGAGCAGGGGTAGGATAGGAAACACC. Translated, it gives CASSESRGRIGNT. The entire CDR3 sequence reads CASSESRGRIGNTIYF.

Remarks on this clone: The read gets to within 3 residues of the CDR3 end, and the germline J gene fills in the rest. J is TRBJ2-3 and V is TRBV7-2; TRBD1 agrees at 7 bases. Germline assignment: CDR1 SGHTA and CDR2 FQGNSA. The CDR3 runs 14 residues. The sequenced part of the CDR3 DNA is TGTGCCAGCAGACCGACAGGGCACAATCAGCCG. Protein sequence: CASRPTGHNQP. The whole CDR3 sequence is CASRPTGHNQPQYF.